This TCR beta chain was sequenced for a study of CD8 T cells in Susac syndrome. Reverse transcription of roughly 0.45 to 1 ug RNA was carried out with random hexamers. One entry per CDR3 protein, called by TCRdb with MiXCR from the immunoSEQ multiplex PCR reads. The table records 180,000 or so distinct CDR3 sequences, about 95% of them present only once. Deletions cut 5 bases from V and 14 bases from J, with 22 bases between. CDR1 is GTSNPN, CDR2 SVGIG, per germline (reference sequence). The CDR3 runs to 13 residues. Sequenced: CD4+ T cells from PBMCs. This sequence joins TRBV30 and TRBJ2-1; possible D gene TRBD2, 5 bases. This TCR derives from a human donor in good health. The CDR3 sequence is CAWGPSRDGIEFF. As DNA, the CDR3 is TGTGCCTGGGGTCCTTCCCGCGACGGGATAGAGTTCTTC.